This paragraph reports one T cell receptor (beta chain). Antigen: not known. This entry comes from a study of T cells in Graves' hyperthyroidism and ophthalmopathy. V dropped 2 bases and J dropped 3; count of bases not matched to a gene: 4. This CDR3 comprises 15 residues. The germline V gene has CDR1 LNHDA and CDR2 SQIVND (reference sequence). Clinical symptoms, serum thyroxine and TRAb, thyroid ultrasound and orbital computed tomography were used for the diagnoses. Amplification targeted TCR beta CDR3 regions from RNA transcripts. HTBI primers were used for first-round RT-PCR of the TCR CDR3. TCRdb reanalysed the multiplex PCR reads using MiXCR and keeps one entry per CDR3 protein. The repertoire holds approximately 510,000 distinct CDR3 sequences, with over 35% as singletons. Study outcomes and limitations: Clonotypes that were expanded in thyroid above 0.001 mostly appeared in blood too. In simple terms, a model built on 13 V-J features told ophthalmopathy apart from stable hyperthyroidism.

The TCR originated in an adult woman with Graves' disease, either hyperthyroidism or ophthalmopathy (not recorded which). The chain employs TRBV19 and TRBJ2-3, with TRBD2 matching 8 bases. Material: peripheral blood or thyroid tissue (not recorded which). This CDR3 reads CASSIISGRTDTQYF. CDR3 nucleotides: TGTGCCAGTAGTATAATCAGCGGGAGAACAGATACGCAGTATTTT. Using reference TRBV19 and TRBJ2-3 for the parts outside the CDR3, the full variable domain is DGGITQSPKYLFRKEGQNVTLSCEQNLNHDAMYWYRQDPGQGLRLIYYSQIVNDFQKGDIAEGYSVSREKKESFPLTVTSAQKNPTAFYLCASSIISGRTDTQYFGPGTRLTVL.